This T cell receptor beta chain emerged from a study of T-cell memory formation after mild COVID-19. General study findings and limits: Prior to infection, memory already included some responding clones, suggesting cross-reactive memory joined. Among clones peaking at day 37 in the second wave, SARS-CoV-2 specificity remained unconfirmed.

Employing constant-segment primers, 5'RACE generated TCR alpha and TCR beta cDNA libraries bearing sample barcodes and UMIs. TCRdb used MiXCR to reprocess the 5' RACE reads, holding one entry per CDR3 protein. The sample comprises about 430,000 distinct CDR3 sequences, about a sixth of which are singletons, and around a fifth rests with the top ten. This clonotype has only a few counts. Its target is unknown. The receptor was derived from a man between 18 and 29 years old who had mild COVID-19 (a few samples of this study predate the infection). Cell type and time point are not known. What was sequenced was PBMCs or a T cell subset sorted from them (not recorded which).

In DNA form, the CDR3 reads TGTGCCAGCAACCCCACGGGGGGGGAATCTGAAGCTTTCTTT. This encodes CASNPTGGESEAFF. The V call is TRBV9, the J call TRBJ1-1; maybe TRBD1 (5 bases). The CDR3 consists of 14 residues. The germline V gene has CDR1 SGDLS and CDR2 YYNGEE. V was trimmed by 6 bases and J by 6 bases, leaving 18 bases between them. Full variable domain (remainder filled in from reference TRBV9 and TRBJ1-1): DSGVTQTPKHLITATGQRVTLRCSPRSGDLSVYWYQQSLDQGLQFLIQYYNGEERAKGNILERFSAQQFPDLHSELNLSSLELGDSALYFCASNPTGGESEAFFGQGTRLTVV.